This section outlines one TCR beta chain sequence together with its context. Its antigen remains unidentified. The sample originates from a study of cytomegalovirus exposure and HLA in healthy donors. This CDR3 is 17 amino acids long. V shed 1 base and J shed 5 bases, with 21 bases lying between them. Germline-derived CDR1 and CDR2 are SGHDT and YYEEEE. General study findings and limits: Earlier analysis found most TCR beta V segments productive about 90% or about 30% of the time. Reportedly, cytomegalovirus status was diagnosed with high sensitivity and specificity.

Amplification used 60 Vbeta primers and 13 Jbeta primers. Data came from immunoSEQ multiplex PCR; TCRdb stores just in-frame clones and leaves some out. Of under 110,000 clones listed, approximately 76% were seen once; the top ten hold 4.1%. The sequencing input was PBMCs. This chain links TRBV5-6 with TRBJ1-1; D perhaps matches TRBD1 (5 bases). The TCR originated in a man between 35 and 55 years old in good health and CMV-seronegative. CDR3 region: CASSLFGVGVENTEAFF. CDR3 DNA: TGTGCCAGCAGCTTGTTCGGAGTAGGGGTTGAAAATACTGAAGCTTTCTTT. Variable domain in full (rest from reference TRBV5-6 and TRBJ1-1): DAGVTQSPTHLIKTRGQQVTLRCSPKSGHDTVSWYQQALGQGPQFIFQYYEEEERQRGNFPDRFSGHQFPNYSSELNVNALLLGDSALYLCASSLFGVGVENTEAFFGQGTRLTVV.